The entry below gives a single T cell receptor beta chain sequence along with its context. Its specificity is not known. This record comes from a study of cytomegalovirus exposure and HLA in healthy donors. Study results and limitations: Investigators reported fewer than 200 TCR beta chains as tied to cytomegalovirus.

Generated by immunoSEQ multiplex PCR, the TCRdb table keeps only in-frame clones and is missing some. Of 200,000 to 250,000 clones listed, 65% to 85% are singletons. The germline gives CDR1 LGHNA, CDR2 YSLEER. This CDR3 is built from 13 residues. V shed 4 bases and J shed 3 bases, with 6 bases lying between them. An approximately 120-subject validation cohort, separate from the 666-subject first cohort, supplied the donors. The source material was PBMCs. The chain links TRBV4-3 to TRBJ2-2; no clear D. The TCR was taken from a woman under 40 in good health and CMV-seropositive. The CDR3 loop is CASSPQYTGELFF. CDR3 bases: TGCGCCAGCAGCCCTCAGTACACCGGGGAGCTGTTTTTT.